This TCR beta chain came from a study of Ad26.COV2.S vaccination and SARS-CoV-2 variants. On this clone: This CDR3 is also generated by other DNA sequences in the sample.

Using immunoSEQ multiplex PCR, the repertoire was profiled, and TCRdb retains in-frame clones only, with some absent. In the table there are fewer than 800,000 clones, 89% of which are singletons. Documented treatment: approximately 18 received Ad26.COV2.S at low or high dose, single or two shots; several received placebo; per-sample allocation not given. Day 63 after the first injection of vaccine or placebo was the sampling time. The source material was peripheral blood, sampled in a trial of Ad26.COV2.S vaccine versus placebo. The receptor's source is a person between 18 and 60 years old who received the Ad26.COV2.S COVID-19 vaccine or a placebo.

The CDR3 loop is CASRGNGYTF. The CDR3 nucleotides read TGTGCCAGCAGGGGTAATGGCTACACCTTC. The chain has TRBV12-3 or TRBV12-4 and TRBJ1-2; D is ambiguous. This CDR3 is built from 10 residues. The germline V and J ends were trimmed by 6 bases and 6 bases, with 5 bases remaining between them.